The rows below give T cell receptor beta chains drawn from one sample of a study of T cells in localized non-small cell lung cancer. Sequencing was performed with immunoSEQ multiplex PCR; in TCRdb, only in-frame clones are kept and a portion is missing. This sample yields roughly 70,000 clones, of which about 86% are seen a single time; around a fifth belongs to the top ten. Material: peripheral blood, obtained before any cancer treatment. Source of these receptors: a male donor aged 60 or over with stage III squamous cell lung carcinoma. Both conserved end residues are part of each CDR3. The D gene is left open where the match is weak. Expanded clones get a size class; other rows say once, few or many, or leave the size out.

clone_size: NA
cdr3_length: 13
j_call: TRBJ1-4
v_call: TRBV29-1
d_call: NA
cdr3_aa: CSVPAGAGEKLFF
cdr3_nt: TGCAGCGTCCCCGCAGGCGCGGGTGAAAAACTGTTTTTT

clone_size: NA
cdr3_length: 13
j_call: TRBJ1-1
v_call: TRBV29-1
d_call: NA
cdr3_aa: CSVEAGPNTEAFF
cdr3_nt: TGCAGCGTTGAAGCCGGGCCGAACACTGAAGCTTTCTTT

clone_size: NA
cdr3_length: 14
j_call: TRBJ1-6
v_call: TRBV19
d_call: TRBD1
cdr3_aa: CASRRQGDNSPLHF
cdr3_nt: TGTGCCAGTAGACGACAGGGGGATAATTCACCCCTCCACTTT

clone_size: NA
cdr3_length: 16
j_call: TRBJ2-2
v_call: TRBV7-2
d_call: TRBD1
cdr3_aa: CASSSGQGEYTGELFF
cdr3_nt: TGTGCCAGCAGCTCAGGACAGGGAGAATACACCGGGGAGCTGTTTTTT

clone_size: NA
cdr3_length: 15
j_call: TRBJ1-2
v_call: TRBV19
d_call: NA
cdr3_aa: CASSIGGSLNYGYTF
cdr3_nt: TGTGCCAGTAGTATTGGGGGCAGCCTGAACTATGGCTACACCTTC

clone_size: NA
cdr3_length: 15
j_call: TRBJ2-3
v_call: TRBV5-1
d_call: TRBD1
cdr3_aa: CASSFDRGRVDTQYF
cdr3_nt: TGCGCCAGCAGTTTCGACAGGGGGCGTGTAGATACGCAGTATTTT

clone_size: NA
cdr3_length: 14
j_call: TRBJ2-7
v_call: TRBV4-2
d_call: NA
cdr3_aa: CASSQGGVGYEQYF
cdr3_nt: TGTGCCAGCAGCCAAGGGGGGGTAGGCTACGAGCAGTACTTC

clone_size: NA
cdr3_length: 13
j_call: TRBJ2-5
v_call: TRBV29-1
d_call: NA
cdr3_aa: CSAPGPNQETQYF
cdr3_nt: TGCAGCGCCCCGGGGCCTAACCAAGAGACCCAGTACTTC

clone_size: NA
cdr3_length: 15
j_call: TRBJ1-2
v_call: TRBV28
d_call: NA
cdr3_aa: CASRPPVGGYYGYTF
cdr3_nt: TGTGCCAGCAGGCCCCCTGTGGGGGGATACTATGGCTACACCTTC

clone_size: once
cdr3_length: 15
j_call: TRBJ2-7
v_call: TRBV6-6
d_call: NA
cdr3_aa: CASSYARGPSYEQYF
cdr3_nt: TGTGCCAGCAGTTACGCCCGGGGGCCCTCCTACGAGCAGTACTTC

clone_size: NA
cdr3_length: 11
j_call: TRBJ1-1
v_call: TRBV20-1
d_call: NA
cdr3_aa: CSAYQDTEAFF
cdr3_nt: TGCAGTGCCTACCAGGACACTGAAGCTTTCTTT

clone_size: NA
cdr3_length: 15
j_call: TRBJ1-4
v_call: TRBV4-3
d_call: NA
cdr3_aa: CASSQDRRGGEKLFF
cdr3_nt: TGCGCCAGCAGCCAAGATAGGAGGGGAGGTGAAAAACTGTTTTTT

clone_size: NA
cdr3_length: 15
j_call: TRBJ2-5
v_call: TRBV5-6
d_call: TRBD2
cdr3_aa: CASSLSGGARETQYF
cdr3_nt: TGTGCCAGCAGCCTTAGCGGGGGGGCCCGAGAGACCCAGTACTTC

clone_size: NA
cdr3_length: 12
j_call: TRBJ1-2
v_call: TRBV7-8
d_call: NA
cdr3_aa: CASSTLGWGLTF
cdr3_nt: TGTGCCAGCAGCACCCTCGGCTGGGGCCTGACCTTC

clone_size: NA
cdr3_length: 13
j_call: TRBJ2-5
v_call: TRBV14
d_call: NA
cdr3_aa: CASSQELGETQYF
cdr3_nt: TGTGCCAGCAGCCAAGAACTAGGGGAGACCCAGTACTTC

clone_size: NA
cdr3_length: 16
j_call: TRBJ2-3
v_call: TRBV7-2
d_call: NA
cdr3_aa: CASSLLRGASTDTQYF
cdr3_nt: TGTGCCAGCAGCCTTCTTAGGGGGGCTAGCACAGATACGCAGTATTTT

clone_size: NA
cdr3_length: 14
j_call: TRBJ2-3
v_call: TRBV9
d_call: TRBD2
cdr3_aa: CASSAKGLLGTQYF
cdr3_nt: TGTGCCAGCAGCGCGAAGGGACTACTCGGTACGCAGTATTTT

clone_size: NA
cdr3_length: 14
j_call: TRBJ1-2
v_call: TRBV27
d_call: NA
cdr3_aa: CASSLSYGGVGYTF
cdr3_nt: TGTGCCAGCAGTTTATCGTACGGGGGCGTTGGCTACACCTTC

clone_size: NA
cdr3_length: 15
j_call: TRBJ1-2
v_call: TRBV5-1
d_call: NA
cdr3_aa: CASSGAGGANYGYTF
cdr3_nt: TGCGCCAGCAGCGGGGCCGGGGGAGCTAACTATGGCTACACCTTC

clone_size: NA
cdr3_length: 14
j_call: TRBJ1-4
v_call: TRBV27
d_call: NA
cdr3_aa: CASSLRIESEKLFF
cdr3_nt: TGTGCCAGCAGTTTACGGATTGAAAGCGAAAAACTGTTTTTT

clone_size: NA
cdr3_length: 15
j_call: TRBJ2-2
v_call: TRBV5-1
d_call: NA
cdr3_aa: CASSFDGLNTGELFF
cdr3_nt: TGCGCCAGCAGCTTTGACGGACTGAACACCGGGGAGCTGTTTTTT

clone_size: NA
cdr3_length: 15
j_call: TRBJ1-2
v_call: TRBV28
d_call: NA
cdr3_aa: CASSWAGQANYGYTF
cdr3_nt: TGTGCCAGCAGCTGGGCAGGGCAAGCTAACTATGGCTACACCTTC

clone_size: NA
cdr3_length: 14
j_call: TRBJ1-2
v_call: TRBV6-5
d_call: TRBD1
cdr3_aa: CASSRTGGDYGYTF
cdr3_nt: TGTGCCAGCAGTAGGACAGGGGGCGACTATGGCTACACCTTC

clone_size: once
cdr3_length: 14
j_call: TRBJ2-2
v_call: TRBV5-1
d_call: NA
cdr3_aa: CASSPLTGNGELFF
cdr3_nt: TGCGCCAGCAGCCCGCTTACAGGGAACGGGGAGCTGTTTTTT

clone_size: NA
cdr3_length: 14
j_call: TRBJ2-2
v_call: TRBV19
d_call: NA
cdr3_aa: CASSIRASTGELFF
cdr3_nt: TGTGCCAGTAGTATCCGCGCTAGCACCGGGGAGCTGTTTTTT

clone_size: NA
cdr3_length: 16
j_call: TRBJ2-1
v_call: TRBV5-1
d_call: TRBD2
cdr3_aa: CASSLDASGGYNEQFF
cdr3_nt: TGCGCCAGCAGCTTGGACGCTAGCGGGGGTTACAATGAGCAGTTCTTC

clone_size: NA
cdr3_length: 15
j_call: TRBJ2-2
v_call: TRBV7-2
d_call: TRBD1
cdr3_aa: CASSTRQGETGELFF
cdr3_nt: TGTGCCAGCAGCACCAGACAGGGCGAAACCGGGGAGCTGTTTTTT

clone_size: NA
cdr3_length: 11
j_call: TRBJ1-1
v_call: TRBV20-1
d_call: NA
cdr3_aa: CSARRTPEAFF
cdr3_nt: TGCAGTGCTAGACGGACACCTGAAGCTTTCTTT

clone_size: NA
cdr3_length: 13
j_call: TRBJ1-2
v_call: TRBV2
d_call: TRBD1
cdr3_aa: CASSDQGEGGYTF
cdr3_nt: TGTGCCAGCAGTGACCAGGGGGAAGGTGGCTACACCTTC

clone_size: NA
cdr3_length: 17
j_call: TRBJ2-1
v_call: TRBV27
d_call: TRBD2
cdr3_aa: CASSFSASGGRANEQFF
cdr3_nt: TGTGCCAGCAGTTTTAGTGCTAGCGGGGGGAGGGCCAATGAGCAGTTCTTC

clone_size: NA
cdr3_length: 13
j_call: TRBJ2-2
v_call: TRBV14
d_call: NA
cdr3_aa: CASSQDFGGELFF
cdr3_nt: TGTGCCAGCAGCCAAGATTTTGGGGGGGAGCTGTTTTTT

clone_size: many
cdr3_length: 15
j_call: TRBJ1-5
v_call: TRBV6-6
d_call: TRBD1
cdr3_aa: CASSYLQGGNQPQHF
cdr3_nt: TGTGCCAGCAGTTACTTACAGGGGGGCAATCAGCCCCAGCATTTT

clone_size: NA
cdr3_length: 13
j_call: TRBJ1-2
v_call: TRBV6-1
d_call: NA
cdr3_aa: CASSDLRQSFYTF
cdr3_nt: TGTGCCAGCAGTGATCTACGACAGAGTTTTTACACCTTC

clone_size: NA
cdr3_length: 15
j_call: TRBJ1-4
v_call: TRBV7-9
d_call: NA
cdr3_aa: CASSLLPGGTEKLFF
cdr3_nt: TGTGCCAGCAGCTTACTCCCCGGGGGTACAGAAAAACTGTTTTTT

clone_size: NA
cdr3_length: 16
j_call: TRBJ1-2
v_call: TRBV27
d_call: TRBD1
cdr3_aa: CASSSEGGTGGYGYTF
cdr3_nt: TGTGCCAGCAGTTCCGAGGGCGGGACAGGGGGCTATGGCTACACCTTC

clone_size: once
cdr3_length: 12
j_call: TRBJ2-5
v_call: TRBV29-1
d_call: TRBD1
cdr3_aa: CSVGQGLETQYF
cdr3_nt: TGCAGCGTGGGACAGGGGCTAGAGACCCAGTACTTC

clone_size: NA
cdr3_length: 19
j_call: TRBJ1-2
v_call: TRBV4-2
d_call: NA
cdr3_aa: CASSQESGTHQPSNYGYTF
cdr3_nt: TGTGCCAGCAGCCAAGAATCCGGGACACACCAACCCTCTAACTATGGCTACACCTTC

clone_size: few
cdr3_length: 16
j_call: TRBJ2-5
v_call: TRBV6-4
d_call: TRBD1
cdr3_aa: CASRLGTDESRETQYF
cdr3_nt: TGTGCCAGCAGACTGGGGACAGACGAGTCCCGGGAGACCCAGTACTTC

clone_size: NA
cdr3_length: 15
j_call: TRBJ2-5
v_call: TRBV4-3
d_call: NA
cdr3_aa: CASSQTIEAGETQYF
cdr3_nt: TGCGCCAGCAGCCAGACAATCGAGGCTGGGGAGACCCAGTACTTC

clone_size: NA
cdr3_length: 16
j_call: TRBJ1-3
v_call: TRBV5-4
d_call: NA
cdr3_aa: CASSLPGGLSGNTIYF
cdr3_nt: TGTGCCAGCAGCCTCCCGGGTGGCCTCTCTGGAAACACCATATATTTT

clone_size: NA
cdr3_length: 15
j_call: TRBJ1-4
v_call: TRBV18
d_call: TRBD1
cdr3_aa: CASSLYRGLREKLFF
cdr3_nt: TGTGCCAGCTCACTATACAGGGGGCTTCGGGAAAAACTGTTTTTT

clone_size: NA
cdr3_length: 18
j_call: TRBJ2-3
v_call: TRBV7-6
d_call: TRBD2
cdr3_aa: CASSLPRRGASGSLTQYF
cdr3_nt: TGTGCCAGCAGCTTACCCCGCCGGGGGGCTAGCGGGTCGCTAACGCAGTATTTT

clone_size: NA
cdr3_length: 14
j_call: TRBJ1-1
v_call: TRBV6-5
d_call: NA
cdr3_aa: CASSYSITNTEAFF
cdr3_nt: TGTGCCAGCAGTTACTCGATAACGAACACTGAAGCTTTCTTT

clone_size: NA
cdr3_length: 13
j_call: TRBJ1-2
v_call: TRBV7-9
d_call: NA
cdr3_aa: CASSLGQDYGYTF
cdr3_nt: TGTGCCAGCAGCTTAGGCCAAGACTATGGCTACACCTTC

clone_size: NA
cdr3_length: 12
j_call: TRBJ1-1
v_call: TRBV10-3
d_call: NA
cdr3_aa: CAISGGSTEAFF
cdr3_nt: TGTGCCATCAGTGGTGGGAGCACTGAAGCTTTCTTT

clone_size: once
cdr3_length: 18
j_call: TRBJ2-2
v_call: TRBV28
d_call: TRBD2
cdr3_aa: CASSPRGLAGKNTGELFF
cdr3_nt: TGTGCCAGCAGTCCCCGGGGACTAGCGGGAAAGAACACCGGGGAGCTGTTTTTT

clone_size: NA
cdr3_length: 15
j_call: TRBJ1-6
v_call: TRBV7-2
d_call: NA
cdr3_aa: CASSANSGFRSFLHF
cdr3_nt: TGTGCCAGCAGCGCCAACAGCGGATTTCGGTCTTTCCTCCACTTT

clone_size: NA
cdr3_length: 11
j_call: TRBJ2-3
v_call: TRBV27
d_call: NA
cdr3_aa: CASSVQDTQYF
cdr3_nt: TGTGCCAGCAGTGTTCAAGATACGCAGTATTTT

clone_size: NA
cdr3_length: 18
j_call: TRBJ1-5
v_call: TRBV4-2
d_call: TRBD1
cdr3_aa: CASSQPDRGLGLNQPQHF
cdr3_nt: TGTGCCAGCAGCCAACCCGACAGGGGGCTTGGGCTAAATCAGCCCCAGCATTTT

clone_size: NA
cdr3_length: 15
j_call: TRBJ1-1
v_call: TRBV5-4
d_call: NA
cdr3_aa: CASSQIGGPNTEAFF
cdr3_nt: TGTGCCAGCAGCCAAATCGGGGGGCCGAACACTGAAGCTTTCTTT

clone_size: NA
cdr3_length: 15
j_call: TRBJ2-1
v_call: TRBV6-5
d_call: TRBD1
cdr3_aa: CASSPDRGNYNEQFF
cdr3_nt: TGTGCCAGCAGTCCAGACAGGGGGAACTACAATGAGCAGTTCTTC